This paragraph reports one TCR beta chain. Its target is not known. The sample is drawn from a study of shared clonotypes between healthy human individuals. Overall study results and limits: Having only a few donors restricted how much genetic and exposure-history diversity was captured.

Per the original data handling: Filtering was not the same, since immunoSEQ gave junction-only sequences without quality scores. The table came from immunoSEQ multiplex PCR; TCRdb's copy has only in-frame clones and leaves some out. That table gives V, J and clone size, and the DNA gave D and trimming. The table includes about 2.2 million clones, approximately 94% detected once. CD8 cells classed as naive were CD45RO-negative and positively selected for CCR7, excluding terminally differentiated effector memory CD45RA+ cells. Participating donors were healthy, HIV-negative adults free of recent acute infections or vaccinations. Sequencing was carried out using naive CD8+ T cells from PBMCs. The source of this sequence is a man aged 18 to 29 in good health. Some clones in this sample may be carry-over from other donors' samples.

In nucleotides, the CDR3 is TGTGCCAGCAGCGTAGAAGCCACCATGACCCCGGGGGGTACCTACGAGCAGTACTTC. Translated, it gives CASSVEATMTPGGTYEQYF. The chain recombines TRBV9 with TRBJ2-7; 7 bases fit TRBD2. The germline V gene encodes CDR1 SGDLS and CDR2 YYNGEE. J gave up 2 bases and V 0 bases, and 17 bases lay outside the gene matches. The CDR3 has 19 amino acids. Combining the CDR3 with reference TRBV9 and TRBJ2-7 gives the whole variable domain DSGVTQTPKHLITATGQRVTLRCSPRSGDLSVYWYQQSLDQGLQFLIQYYNGEERAKGNILERFSAQQFPDLHSELNLSSLELGDSALYFCASSVEATMTPGGTYEQYFGPGTRLTVT.